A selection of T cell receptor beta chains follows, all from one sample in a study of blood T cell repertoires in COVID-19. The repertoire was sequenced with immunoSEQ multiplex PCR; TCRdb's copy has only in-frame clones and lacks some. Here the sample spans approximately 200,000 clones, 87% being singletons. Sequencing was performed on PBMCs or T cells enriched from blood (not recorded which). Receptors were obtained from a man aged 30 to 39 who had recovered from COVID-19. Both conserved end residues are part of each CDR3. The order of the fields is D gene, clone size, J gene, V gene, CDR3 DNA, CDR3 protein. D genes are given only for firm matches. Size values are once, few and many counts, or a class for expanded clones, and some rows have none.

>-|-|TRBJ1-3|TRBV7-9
TGTGCCAGCAGCTTCCCCGGCAGGGGCACTGGAAACACCATATATTTT
CASSFPGRGTGNTIYF
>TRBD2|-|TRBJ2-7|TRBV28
TGTGCCAGCAGTTTATGGACTAGCGGAACCTACGAGCAGTACTTC
CASSLWTSGTYEQYF
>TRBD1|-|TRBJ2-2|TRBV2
TGTGCCAGCGCCGGGACAGGAAACACCGGGGAGCTGTTTTTT
CASAGTGNTGELFF
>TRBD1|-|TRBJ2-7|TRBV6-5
TGTGCCAGCAGCCGCAAGACAGGGGGCTCCTACGAGCAGTACTTC
CASSRKTGGSYEQYF
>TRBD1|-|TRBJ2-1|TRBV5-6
TGTGCCAGCAGCACGACAGGGGTTAGGTACGTTAATGAGCAGTTCTTC
CASSTTGVRYVNEQFF
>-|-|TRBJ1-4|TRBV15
TGTGCCACCAGCAGAGATCGGGGAGCTAATGAAAAACTGTTTTTT
CATSRDRGANEKLFF
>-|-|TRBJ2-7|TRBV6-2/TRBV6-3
TGTGCCAGCAGCGTGTCGCCTCGTTCGGACGAGCAGTACTTC
CASSVSPRSDEQYF
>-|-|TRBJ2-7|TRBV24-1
TGTGCCACCAGTGATAACAGTTACGAGCAGTACTTC
CATSDNSYEQYF
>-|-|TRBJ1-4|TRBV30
TGTGCCTGGAGGGAACTAGGAAATGAAAAACTGTTTTTT
CAWRELGNEKLFF
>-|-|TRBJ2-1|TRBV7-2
TGTGCCAGCAGCTTTCGGCAGGGAACGTACAATGAGCAGTTCTTC
CASSFRQGTYNEQFF
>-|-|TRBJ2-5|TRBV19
TGTGCCAGTAGTATACAGGGGATGGGGCAAGAGACCCAGTACTTC
CASSIQGMGQETQYF
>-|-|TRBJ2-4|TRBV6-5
TGTGCCAGCAGTTATTCGGGGGAGAACATTCAGTACTTC
CASSYSGENIQYF
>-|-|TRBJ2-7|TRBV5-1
TGCGCCAGCAGCTTGGGGCAGGGCTTGGGGGAGCAGTACTTC
CASSLGQGLGEQYF
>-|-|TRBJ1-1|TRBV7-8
TGTGCCAGCAGCTTACTGGGAGAGAACACTGAAGCTTTCTTT
CASSLLGENTEAFF
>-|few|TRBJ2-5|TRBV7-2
TGTGCCAGCAGCTTAGCAGGAACGACGGGGGAGACCCAGTACTTC
CASSLAGTTGETQYF
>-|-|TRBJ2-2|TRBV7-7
TGTGCTAGCAGCTCCGCGCCCATGACTAACGGAGGGGGGGAGCTGTTTTTT
CASSSAPMTNGGGELFF
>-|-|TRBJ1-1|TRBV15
TGTGCCACCAGCGGCCGGGGGGGCACTGAAGCTTTCTTT
CATSGRGGTEAFF
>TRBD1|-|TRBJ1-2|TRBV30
TGTGCCTGGAAACCGGGACAGGGGGATGGCTACACCTTC
CAWKPGQGDGYTF
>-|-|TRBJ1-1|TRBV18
TGTGCCAGCTCACCAGCAGAGAACACTGAAGCTTTCTTT
CASSPAENTEAFF
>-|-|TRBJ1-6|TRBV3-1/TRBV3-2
TGTGCCAGCAGCCAATCAGGGTCCTCACCCCTCCACTTT
CASSQSGSSPLHF
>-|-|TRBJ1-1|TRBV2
TGTGCCAGCAGTGATACAGGGTGGAACACTGAAGCTTTCTTT
CASSDTGWNTEAFF
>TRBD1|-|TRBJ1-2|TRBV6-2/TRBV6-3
TGTGCCAGCAGCCAACTACAGGGGATAGATGGCTACACCTTC
CASSQLQGIDGYTF
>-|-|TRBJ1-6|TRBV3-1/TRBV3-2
TGTGCCAGCAGCCAAGATTGGATTTCGACAGGATATTCACCCCTCCACTTT
CASSQDWISTGYSPLHF
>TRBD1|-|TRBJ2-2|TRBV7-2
TGTGCCAGCAGGCGGACAGGGAACACCGGGGAGCTGTTTTTT
CASRRTGNTGELFF
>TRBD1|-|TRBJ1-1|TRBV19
TGTGCCAGTAGTATAGTCGGGACAGGGAACACTGAAGCTTTCTTT
CASSIVGTGNTEAFF
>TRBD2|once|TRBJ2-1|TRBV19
TGTGCCAGTAGAGTGAGGCTAGCGGGAGTTCATGAGCAGTTCTTC
CASRVRLAGVHEQFF